Below, one T cell receptor (beta chain) is given with its context. Its target is not known. There are 12 residues in the CDR3. Germline loops: CDR1 LNHDA, CDR2 SQIVND (reference sequence). Trimming took off 5 bases at V and 5 bases at J, with 9 bases between the two ends. The entry originates in a study of vaccination effects on CD4 cells after COVID-19. Study information: It was two doses of either the BNT162b2 or mRNA-1273 vaccine that participants received.

Sequencing used immunoSEQ multiplex PCR; TCRdb keeps in-frame clones, though not all of them. The sample consists of 50,000 or so clones, nearly 80% of them appearing once. Under the ViraFEST assay, PBMC were stimulated with viral peptide pools so that antigen-specific CD4+ T cells expanded. Sequencing was performed afterwards. Cells that had been cultured for approximately eleven days were the source of isolated CD4+ T cells. Nucleocapsid antibody tests were negative, and the vaccine recipients had no prior SARS-CoV-2 infection. This TCR was recovered from a human donor who received a COVID-19 vaccine. The source material was CD4+ T cells from PBMCs cultured with HCoV-OC43 spike peptides, sampled before COVID-19 vaccination. This sample's subset: HCoV-OC43 spike overlapping peptide pool stimulation. V and J are TRBV19 and TRBJ1-2; D remains ambiguous. The CDR3 is CASSLTGYGYTF. CDR3 in DNA: TGTGCCAGTAGTTTGACCGGGTATGGCTACACCTTC. Filled out from reference TRBV19 and TRBJ1-2, the complete variable domain reads DGGITQSPKYLFRKEGQNVTLSCEQNLNHDAMYWYRQDPGQGLRLIYYSQIVNDFQKGDIAEGYSVSREKKESFPLTVTSAQKNPTAFYLCASSLTGYGYTFGSGTRLTVV.